The entry below gives a single T cell receptor beta chain sequence along with its context. What it binds is not known. This sample was taken from a study of siplizumab effects on memory and regulatory T cells. Sequencing was performed with immunoSEQ multiplex PCR; in TCRdb, only in-frame clones are kept and a portion is missing. The profile covers 95,000 to 130,000 clones, with approximately 94% appearing a single time and around 1.5% taken by the ten largest. Overall study findings and caveats: Under siplizumab, alloreactive sequences traced to unstimulated CD4+ memory cells were significantly reduced. Both greater diversity than memory cells and a major contribution to the alloresponse seemed to characterize naive T cells. For mappable alloreactive CD4+ clones, the mean Treg-derived fraction was nearly 70% with siplizumab and roughly 25% in controls. Mapping to unstimulated subsets was achieved for only a minor fraction of alloreactive clones.

The ends were cut back, 8 bases at V and 3 bases at J, with 14 bases in the middle. The CDR3 contains 13 residues. Per the germline V gene, CDR1 is SNHLY and CDR2 is FYNNEI. The chain links TRBV2 to TRBJ2-7, with D hard to call. The source is a human donor in good health. Sample: non-Treg CD4+ T cells sorted from blood. The CDR3 coding sequence is TGTGCCAGCGTTATGAGCATAGACTACGAGCAGTACTTC. Its translation is CASVMSIDYEQYF. The full variable domain, with the rest looked up from reference TRBV2 and TRBJ2-7, is EPEVTQTPSHQVTQMGQEVILRCVPISNHLYFYWYRQILGQKVEFLVSFYNNEISEKSEIFDDQFSVERPDGSNFTLKIRSTKLEDSAMYFCASVMSIDYEQYFGPGTRLTVT.